This TCR beta chain emerged from a study of shared clonotypes between healthy human individuals. Study-level points and caveats: Only blood underwent sampling, and tissue repertoires likely differ.

This CDR3 has 14 amino acids. V was cut by 4 bases and J by 3 bases, with 12 bases left in between. Germline values: CDR1 GTSNPN, CDR2 SVGIG (reference sequence). In the case of this clone: What it binds is not known.

The CD4+ fraction was divided into a CD45RA+ naive subset and a CD45RA-negative memory subset. TCRdb keeps only in-frame clones here, not all; method: immunoSEQ multiplex PCR. This sample has around 2.3 million clones, with approximately 95% found just once. This chain joins TRBV30 and TRBJ2-2; TRBD1 might be the D (6 bases). This TCR derives from a man aged 18 to 29 in good health. Sequenced sample: naive CD4+ T cells sorted from blood. Subset of the sample: CD45RA+ positively selected. CDR3 in DNA: TGTGCCTGGAACCGGGACACCCACACCGGGGAGCTGTTTTTT. Protein product: CAWNRDTHTGELFF.